This is a list of T cell receptor beta chains from one sample in a study of early T cells in non-severe SARS-CoV-2 infection. TCRdb re-called the 5' RACE reads through MiXCR, storing one row per CDR3 protein. Of 45,000 to 75,000 distinct CDR3 sequences listed, 10% to 15% are singletons. Sequencing was performed on whole blood. These receptors came from an adult who was a healthcare worker with PCR-confirmed SARS-CoV-2 infection or an uninfected control (not recorded which). Both conserved end residues are part of each CDR3. A D gene is named only where the DNA matches it firmly. The listing skips clone size in some rows; elsewhere it reads once, few, many or a size class.

>-|-|TRBJ2-7|TRBV29-1
TGCAGCGGGGGGGACTTCTCCTACGAGCAGTACTTC
CSGGDFSYEQYF
>-|-|TRBJ1-6|TRBV5-1
TGCGCCAGCAGCTTCGAGAATTCACCCCTCCACTTT
CASSFENSPLHF
>many|-|TRBJ2-5|TRBV24-1
TGTGCCACCAGTGGAAACCAAGAGACCCAGTACTTC
CATSGNQETQYF
>-|-|TRBJ1-4|TRBV11-2
TGTGCCAGCAGCTTATCAGGATATTTTAATGAAAAACTGTTTTTT
CASSLSGYFNEKLFF
>many|-|TRBJ1-2|TRBV19
TGTGCCAGTAGTATAGCGGCAGGTGACGGCTACACCTTC
CASSIAAGDGYTF
>-|TRBD2|TRBJ2-1|TRBV27
TGTGCCAGCAGTTTAGCGGGAGGTAGCGCGGAAAATGAGCAGTTCTTC
CASSLAGGSAENEQFF
>many|-|TRBJ2-7|TRBV9
TGTGCCAGCAGCGGCGGGACCTCGAACGAGCAGTACTTC
CASSGGTSNEQYF
>-|TRBD1|TRBJ1-1|TRBV5-1
TGCGCCAGCAGCTCGGGGGACAGTCTGAACACTGAAGCTTTCTTT
CASSSGDSLNTEAFF
>many|-|TRBJ2-4|TRBV20-1
TGCAGTGCCCGGGGGGCCGGACGGGATCGGAACATTCAGTACTTC
CSARGAGRDRNIQYF
>many|TRBD2|TRBJ2-5|TRBV5-8
TGTGCCAGCAGCTATAGCGGGAAAGAGACCCAGTACTTC
CASSYSGKETQYF
>few|-|TRBJ1-4|TRBV6-5
TGTGCCAGCAGTTACTCGATAGCCCTCGGGAAAAAACTGTTTTTT
CASSYSIALGKKLFF
>few|TRBD1|TRBJ1-1|TRBV4-1
TGCGCCAGCAGCCTACCGGGACAGGGGTTCACTGAAGCTTTCTTT
CASSLPGQGFTEAFF
>many|-|TRBJ2-1|TRBV19
TGTGCCAGTAGTGGGAGAGGTAATGAGCAGTTCTTC
CASSGRGNEQFF
>-|TRBD1|TRBJ1-1|TRBV6-5
TGTGCCAGCAGGTTCCAGACAGGGGTGAACACTGAAGCTTTCTTT
CASRFQTGVNTEAFF
>few|-|TRBJ1-6|TRBV7-8
TGTGCCAGCAGCTCCCGGCAGGGCCACTCCTATAATTCACCCCTCCACTTT
CASSSRQGHSYNSPLHF
>many|TRBD2|TRBJ2-1|TRBV7-2
TGTGCCAGCAGCTTCGGACTAGCGGGTAGCAATGAGCAGTTCTTC
CASSFGLAGSNEQFF
>many|-|TRBJ1-2|TRBV11-2
TGTGCCAGCAGCTCGGTACAGTCCTATGGCTACACCTTC
CASSSVQSYGYTF
>-|-|TRBJ1-5|TRBV20-1
TGCAGTGCTTCGATAGGACAGACCGGGAGCAATCAGCCCCAGCATTTT
CSASIGQTGSNQPQHF
>few|TRBD2|TRBJ2-1|TRBV7-9
TGTGCCAGCAGCCCCGGGACTAGCGTATACAATGAGCAGTTCTTC
CASSPGTSVYNEQFF
>few|-|TRBJ2-7|TRBV24-1
TGTGCCACCAGTCCCGCTGGGTCCTACGAGCAGTACTTC
CATSPAGSYEQYF
>few|-|TRBJ1-1|TRBV10-3
TGTGCCATCAGTGACAGGACTGAAGCTTTCTTT
CAISDRTEAFF
>few|-|TRBJ2-3|TRBV7-2
TGTGCCAGCAGCCAACAGGGTGGAGATACGCAGTATTTT
CASSQQGGDTQYF
>many|TRBD2|TRBJ2-2|TRBV5-1
TGCGCCAGCAGCGCCTTAGCGGGAGATAGCGGGGAGCTGTTTTTT
CASSALAGDSGELFF
>many|TRBD2|TRBJ2-5|TRBV11-2
TGTGCCAGCAGCCATCCTGGGGCTAGCGGTATGGAGACCCAGTACTTC
CASSHPGASGMETQYF
>many|TRBD2|TRBJ2-1|TRBV29-1
TGCAGCGTGACTACTAGCGGGGGATCCTACAATGAGCAGTTCTTC
CSVTTSGGSYNEQFF
>few|-|TRBJ1-1|TRBV4-3
TGCGCCAGCAGCCAAGATCCCCAGGGGCTGGGTGAAGCTTTCTTT
CASSQDPQGLGEAFF
>few|TRBD1|TRBJ2-2|TRBV18
TGTGCCAGCTCACCACAGGGGGCTTTGAGTACCGGGGAGCTGTTTTTT
CASSPQGALSTGELFF
>-|-|TRBJ2-1|TRBV20-1
TGCAGTGCTGATGACCGGCGGAATGAGCAGTTCTTC
CSADDRRNEQFF
>-|-|TRBJ1-1|TRBV3-1
TGTGCCAGCAGCCCAAACAGGGCTGAAGCTTTCTTT
CASSPNRAEAFF
>many|TRBD2|TRBJ2-3|TRBV10-1
TGCGCCAGCAGTGACAATGCGGGAGGTCAGAATACGCAGTATTTT
CASSDNAGGQNTQYF
>-|-|TRBJ2-1|TRBV27
TGTGCCAGCAGTCGGGCAGCCTACAATGAGCAGTTCTTC
CASSRAAYNEQFF
>-|-|TRBJ1-1|TRBV18
TGTGCCAGCTCTCCGGGCCAGAGCACTGAAGCTTTCTTT
CASSPGQSTEAFF
>many|-|TRBJ2-1|TRBV12-5
TGTGCTAGTGGTTTGGTACCCCTGGCGGGGAGCCGGCACAATGAGCAGTTCTTC
CASGLVPLAGSRHNEQFF
>many|TRBD1|TRBJ2-7|TRBV5-1
TGCGCCAGCAGATCCGGGACAGGGACCTACGAGCAGTACTTC
CASRSGTGTYEQYF
>many|-|TRBJ1-3|TRBV7-3
TGTGCCAGCAGCGCACAGCCTAGCTCTGGAAACACCATATATTTT
CASSAQPSSGNTIYF
>-|TRBD2|TRBJ2-3|TRBV6-5
TGTGCCAGCAGCCAAAGACTAGCGGGCATCGATACGCAGTATTTT
CASSQRLAGIDTQYF
>few|-|TRBJ2-3|TRBV6-5
TGTGCCAGCAGTTACTCCCCCCCGGATACGCAGTATTTT
CASSYSPPDTQYF
>many|-|TRBJ1-2|TRBV21-1
TGTGCCAGCAGCAAACGCTCTAAGGTGGCCGGGACAAAAATTAACTATGGCTACACCTTC
CASSKRSKVAGTKINYGYTF
>few|-|TRBJ1-2|TRBV2
TGTGCCAGCAGTGATTCGTACTATGGCTACACCTTC
CASSDSYYGYTF
>-|-|TRBJ1-1|TRBV27
TGTGCCAGCAGTCCAGACACGGGACACCCCCTCGAAGGTTTCTTT
CASSPDTGHPLEGFF
>many|-|TRBJ1-5|TRBV19
TGTGCCAGTAGTATGATCGGCGGGGCTCAGCCCCAGCATTTT
CASSMIGGAQPQHF
>few|TRBD2|TRBJ2-7|TRBV28
TGTGCCACCAGCCGGGGGGACTACGAGCAGTACTTC
CATSRGDYEQYF
>-|TRBD2|TRBJ2-5|TRBV3-1
TGTGCCAGCAGCCAAGAGACTAGCGGTCAAGAGACCCAGTACTTC
CASSQETSGQETQYF
>-|TRBD1|TRBJ1-1|TRBV29-1
TGCAGCGTTGAGCTAGGACAGGGGGGCGCTGAAGCTTTCTTT
CSVELGQGGAEAFF
>many|-|TRBJ1-2|TRBV4-3
TGCGCCAGCAGCCACCGAACAGGGTCTGGTGGCTACACCTTC
CASSHRTGSGGYTF
>few|-|TRBJ2-7|TRBV9
TGTGCCAGCAGCGTAGATGGGAGCTCCTACGAGCAGTACTTC
CASSVDGSSYEQYF
>few|-|TRBJ1-1|TRBV29-1
TGCAGCGCAGCACCAGGGACATTGAACACTGAAGCTTTCTTT
CSAAPGTLNTEAFF
>many|-|TRBJ2-1|TRBV5-5
TGTGCCAGCAGCTTGTTCACGATGAACAATGAGCAGTTCTTC
CASSLFTMNNEQFF
>many|-|TRBJ1-2|TRBV18
TGTGCCAGCTCACCCTCGACGGAAAGAGGCTACACCTTC
CASSPSTERGYTF
>few|TRBD1|TRBJ2-4|TRBV23-1
TGCGCCAGCAGTCAGGATCAACAGGGGCTCTTAAACATTCAGTACTTC
CASSQDQQGLLNIQYF
>-|-|TRBJ2-1|TRBV28
TGTGCCAGCAGTTCCGACGGTCTCTTTTCGAAGCAGTTCTTC
CASSSDGLFSKQFF
>-|TRBD2|TRBJ2-5|TRBV29-1
TGCAGCGTTGAAGATCGGGGTAGCGGGGGGCTAGAGACCCAGTACTTC
CSVEDRGSGGLETQYF